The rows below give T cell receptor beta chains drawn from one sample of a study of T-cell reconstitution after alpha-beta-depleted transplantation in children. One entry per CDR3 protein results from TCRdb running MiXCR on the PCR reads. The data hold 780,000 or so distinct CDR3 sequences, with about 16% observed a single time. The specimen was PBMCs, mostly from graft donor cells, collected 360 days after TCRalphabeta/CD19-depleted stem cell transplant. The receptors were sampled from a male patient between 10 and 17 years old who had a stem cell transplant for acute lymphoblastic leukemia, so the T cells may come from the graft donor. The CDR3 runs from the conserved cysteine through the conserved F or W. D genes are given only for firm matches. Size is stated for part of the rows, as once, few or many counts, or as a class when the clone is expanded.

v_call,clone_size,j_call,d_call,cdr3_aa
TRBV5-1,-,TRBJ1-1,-,CATHGAGGAFF
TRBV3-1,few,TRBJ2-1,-,CASSQDLGLGRNEQFF
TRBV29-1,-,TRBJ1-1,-,CSVVGAGQIDPEAFF
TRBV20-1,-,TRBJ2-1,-,CSARSGFSRGSEQFF
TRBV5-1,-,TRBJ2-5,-,CASKTGFDETQYF
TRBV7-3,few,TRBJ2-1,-,CASSSPDYQEYNEQFF
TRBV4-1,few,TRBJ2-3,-,CASSLLRFSTDTQYF
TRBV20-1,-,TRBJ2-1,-,CSARHPSPHNEQFF
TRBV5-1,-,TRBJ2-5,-,CASSFWTDQETQYF
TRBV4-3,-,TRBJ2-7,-,CASSQGRRSSYEQYF
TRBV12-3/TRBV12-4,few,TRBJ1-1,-,CASSLMARVRTEAFF
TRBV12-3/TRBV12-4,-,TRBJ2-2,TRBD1,CASSAHRGAGELFF
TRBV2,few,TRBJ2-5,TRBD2,CASSVPFPRTRYQETQYF
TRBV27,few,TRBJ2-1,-,CARGTCIILGEQFF
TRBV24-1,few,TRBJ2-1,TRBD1,CATSDPLRGRGSYNEQFF
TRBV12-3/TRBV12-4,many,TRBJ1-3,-,CASSQGVNTIYF
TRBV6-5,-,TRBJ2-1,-,CASSYSTPSYNEQFF
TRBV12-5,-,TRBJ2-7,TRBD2,CASGFWGLAGGLYEQYF
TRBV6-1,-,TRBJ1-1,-,CASSTTGPAASWHTEAFF
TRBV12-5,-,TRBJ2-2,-,CASGLPGGELFF
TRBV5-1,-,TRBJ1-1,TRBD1,CASTSGRGLTEAFF
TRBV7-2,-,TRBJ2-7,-,CASSLDPGRYYEQYF
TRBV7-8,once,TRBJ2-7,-,CASSSFPLHGYEQYF
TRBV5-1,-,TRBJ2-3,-,CASSPDYGIDTQYF
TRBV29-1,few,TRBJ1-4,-,CSVVNSEEKLFF
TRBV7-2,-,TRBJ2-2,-,CAGSLASVRTNTGELFF
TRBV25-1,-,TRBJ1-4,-,CASSEYGPANEKLFF
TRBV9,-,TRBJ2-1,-,CASSVTPTSEQFF
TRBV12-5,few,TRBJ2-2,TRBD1,CASGLGQGITGELFF
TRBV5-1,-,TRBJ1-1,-,CASSHWTGAGTEAFF
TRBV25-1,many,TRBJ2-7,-,CASSGRQTRNTEQYF
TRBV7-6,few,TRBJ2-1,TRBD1,CASSLRYRGLLYNEQFF
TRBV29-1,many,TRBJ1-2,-,CSVVLVRGYTF
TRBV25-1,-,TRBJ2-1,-,CASSEYIYNEQFF
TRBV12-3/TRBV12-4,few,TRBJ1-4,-,CASSLVGEDEKLFF
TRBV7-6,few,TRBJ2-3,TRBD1,CASSAQGQGGLVPTQYF
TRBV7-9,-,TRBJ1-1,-,CVTVNSRDTEAFF
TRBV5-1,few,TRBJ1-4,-,CASSSRDISKGHNEKLFF
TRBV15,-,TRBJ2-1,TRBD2,CATSRATGGAYNEQFF
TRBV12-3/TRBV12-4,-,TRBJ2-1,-,CASSLRLVFGSYNEQFF
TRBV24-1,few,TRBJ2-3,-,CATSETGPYTDTQYF
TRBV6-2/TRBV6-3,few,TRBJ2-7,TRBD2,CASSYGAGEVKREQYF
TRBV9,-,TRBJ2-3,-,CASSVRTGSTDTQYF
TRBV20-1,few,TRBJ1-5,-,CSAPPTGGAYSNQPQHF
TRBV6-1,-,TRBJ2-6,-,CASKEASGANVLTF
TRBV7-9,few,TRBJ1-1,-,CASSSRGTGNTEAFF
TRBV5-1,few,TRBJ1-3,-,CASSLPDGPSGNTIYF
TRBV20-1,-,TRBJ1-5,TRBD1,CSASHQGAQPQHF
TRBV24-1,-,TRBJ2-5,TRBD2,CATRASGPQETQYF
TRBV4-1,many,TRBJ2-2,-,CASSLNSGLGATGELFF
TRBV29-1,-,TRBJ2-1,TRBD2,CSVEWLAGNNEQFF
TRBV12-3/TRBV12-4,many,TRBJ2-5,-,CASTKTGLQETQYF
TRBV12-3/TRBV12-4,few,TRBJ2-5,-,CASSPSRPVSPQETQYF
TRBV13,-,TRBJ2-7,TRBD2,CASSLSGEEQYF
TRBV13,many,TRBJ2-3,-,CASSSGLAADTQYF
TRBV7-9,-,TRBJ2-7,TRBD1,CAGSSPLQGSEQYF